The entry below gives a single T cell receptor (beta chain) sequence along with its context. Ten or more counts support this clone. What this receptor recognizes is not known. No much larger clone is present one base from it, and per-base qualities are unavailable. Libraries were made using PCR. The instrument was an Illumina HiSeq 4000. High-throughput sequencing was used to profile the TCR beta-chain CDR3 region of each patient. The paper's data handling went like this. Drawing on CDR3 differences between clinicopathological groups, the researchers built a classifier meant to tell apart patients with distant-metastatic papillary thyroid cancer. The Shannon index was used to measure repertoire diversity, and the Morisita-Horn index was used to measure how similar tumor and blood repertoires were. The raw public data were reprocessed by TCRdb itself: fastp quality trimming at Q25, MiXCR clonotype calling, in-frame beta chains only. V and J calls and clone size were set by TCRdb, not the authors. The sample records 30,000 to 35,000 clones, approximately 15% of which are singletons. Under 20% of the sample is in the top ten clones.

No patient had received any treatment before thyroid surgery. Using T-cell receptor beta sequencing, the study looked back at clinical samples from patients collected from the early 2010s to the late 2010s. These data come from a study of metastatic and nonmetastatic thyroid tumors (dated by TCRdb to about 2020). As for the study more broadly: For patients with malignant and with benign thyroid disease, the researchers compared repertoires between peripheral blood samples and tumor or nodule tissue samples.

Study-wide findings and limitations: In both blood and tumor samples, malignant tumors were reported to have significantly higher TCR beta diversity than benign nodules.

CDR1 and CDR2 are read off the germline V gene as MNHNS and SASEGT. Between the V and J ends, shortened by 7 bases and 7 bases respectively, the junction contains 14 bases. The CDR3 spans 13 residues, from the cysteine through the phenylalanine. Just CDR3 DNA is preserved here, 39 bases in frame from base 1. The receptor was derived from a male donor with papillary thyroid cancer or a benign thyroid nodule (not recorded which). Some clones in this sample may be carry-over from other donors' samples. Recombination linked TRBV6-1 to TRBJ2-1, and TRBD1 may be the D gene, going by 6 matching bases. The material sequenced was blood. The nucleotide sequence reads as follows: TGTGCCAGCAAGGAACAGGGTGGTAATGAGCAGTTCTTC. This translates into CASKEQGGNEQFF.